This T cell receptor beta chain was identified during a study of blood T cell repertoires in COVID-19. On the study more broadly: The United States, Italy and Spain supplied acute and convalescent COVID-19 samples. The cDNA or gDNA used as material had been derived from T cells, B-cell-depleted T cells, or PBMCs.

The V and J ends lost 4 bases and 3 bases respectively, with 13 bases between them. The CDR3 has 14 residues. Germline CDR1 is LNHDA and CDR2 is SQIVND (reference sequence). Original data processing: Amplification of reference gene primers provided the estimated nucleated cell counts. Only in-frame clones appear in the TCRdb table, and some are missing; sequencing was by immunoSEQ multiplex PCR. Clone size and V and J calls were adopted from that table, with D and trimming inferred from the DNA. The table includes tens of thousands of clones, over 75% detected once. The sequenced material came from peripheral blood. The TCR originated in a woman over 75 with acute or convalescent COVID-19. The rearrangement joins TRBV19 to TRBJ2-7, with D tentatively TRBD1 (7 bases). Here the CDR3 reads CASSNQGGNYEQYF. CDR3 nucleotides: TGTGCCAGTAGTAATCAGGGGGGAAACTACGAGCAGTACTTC.